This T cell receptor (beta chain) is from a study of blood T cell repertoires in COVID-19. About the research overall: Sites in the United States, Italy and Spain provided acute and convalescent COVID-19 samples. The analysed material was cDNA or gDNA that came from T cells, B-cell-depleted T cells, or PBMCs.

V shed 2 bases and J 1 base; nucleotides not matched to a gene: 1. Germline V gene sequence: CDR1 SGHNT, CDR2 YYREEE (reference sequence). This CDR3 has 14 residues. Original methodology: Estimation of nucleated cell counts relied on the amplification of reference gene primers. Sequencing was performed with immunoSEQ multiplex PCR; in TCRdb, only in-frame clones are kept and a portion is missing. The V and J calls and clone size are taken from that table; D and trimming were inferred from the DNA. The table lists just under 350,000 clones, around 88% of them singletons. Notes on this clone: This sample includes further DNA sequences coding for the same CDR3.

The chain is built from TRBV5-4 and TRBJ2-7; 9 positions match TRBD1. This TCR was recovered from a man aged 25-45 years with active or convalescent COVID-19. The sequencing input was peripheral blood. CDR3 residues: CASSLDRGSYEQYF. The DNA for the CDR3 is TGTGCCAGCAGCTTAGACAGGGGGTCCTACGAGCAGTACTTC.